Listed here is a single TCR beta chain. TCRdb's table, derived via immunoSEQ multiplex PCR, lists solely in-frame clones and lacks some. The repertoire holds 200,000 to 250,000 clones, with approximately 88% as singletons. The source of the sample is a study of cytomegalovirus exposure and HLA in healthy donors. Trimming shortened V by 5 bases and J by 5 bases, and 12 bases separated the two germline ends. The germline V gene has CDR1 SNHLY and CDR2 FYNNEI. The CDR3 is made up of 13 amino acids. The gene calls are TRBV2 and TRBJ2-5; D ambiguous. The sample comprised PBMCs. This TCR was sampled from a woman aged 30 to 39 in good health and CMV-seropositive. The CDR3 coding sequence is TGTGCCAGCAGTAGAATAGGTGGGGAGACCCAGTACTTC. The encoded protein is CASSRIGGETQYF.